A selection of T cell receptor beta chains follows, all from one sample in a study of immune characteristics of hereditary and idiopathic chronic pancreatitis. Assay used: immunoSEQ multiplex PCR; TCRdb lists only in-frame clones, some missing. The table lists a few thousand clones, approximately 80% of them singletons. Sequenced material: pancreas tissue with hereditary chronic pancreatitis. These receptors all stem from a human donor with chronic pancreatitis. Both conserved end residues are part of each CDR3. Fields, in order: clone size, V gene, J gene, D gene, CDR3 protein, CDR3 DNA. D genes are given only for firm matches. Expanded clones get a size class; other rows say once, few or many, or leave the size out.

-	TRBV12-2	TRBJ2-7	-	CASRLFGQYF	TGTGCAAGTCGCTTATTTGGGCAGTACTTC
-	TRBV6-5	TRBJ1-3	-	CASTEVPFSGNTIYF	TGTGCCAGCACGGAAGTTCCTTTCTCTGGAAACACCATATATTTT
-	TRBV18	TRBJ2-5	-	CASSGPERETQYF	TGTGCCAGCTCCGGTCCCGAGAGAGAGACCCAGTACTTC
-	TRBV7-9	TRBJ1-1	TRBD1	CASSQTGPEAFF	TGTGCCAGCAGCCAGACAGGGCCGGAAGCTTTCTTT
-	TRBV6-5	TRBJ1-1	-	CASSYRGNTEAFF	TGTGCCAGCAGTTACCGGGGGAACACTGAAGCTTTCTTT
few	TRBV10-1	TRBJ2-3	-	CASSEFFADTQYF	TGCGCCAGCAGTGAGTTCTTCGCAGATACGCAGTATTTT
-	TRBV6-1	TRBJ1-4	TRBD1	CASSDGQGAEKLFF	TGTGCCAGCAGTGACGGGCAGGGGGCCGAAAAACTGTTTTTT
few	TRBV6-2/TRBV6-3	TRBJ1-5	-	CASSYWRAQPQHF	TGTGCCAGCAGTTACTGGAGGGCTCAGCCCCAGCATTTT
-	TRBV5-6	TRBJ2-5	TRBD2	CASSPSSGVGAQYF	TGTGCCAGCAGCCCGAGTAGCGGGGTTGGGGCCCAGTACTTC
-	TRBV13	TRBJ1-1	-	CASSLLGREAFF	TGTGCCAGCAGCTTATTAGGCAGGGAAGCTTTCTTT
-	TRBV4-3	TRBJ2-2	-	CASSQGTGNTGELFF	TGCGCCAGCAGCCAAGGGACGGGGAACACCGGGGAGCTGTTTTTT
few	TRBV29-1	TRBJ1-1	-	CSVEGTFNTEAFF	TGCAGCGTTGAAGGGACATTTAACACTGAAGCTTTCTTT
few	TRBV29-1	TRBJ2-3	-	CSVEDRFQHSTDTQYF	TGCAGCGTTGAAGATAGGTTTCAGCATAGCACAGATACGCAGTATTTT
few	TRBV5-1	TRBJ1-1	-	CASRGTLGGNTEAFF	TGCGCCAGCAGGGGGACCTTAGGGGGGAACACTGAAGCTTTCTTT
few	TRBV7-9	TRBJ1-2	-	CASSRDNPGYTF	TGTGCCAGCAGCCGGGACAATCCTGGCTACACCTTC
-	TRBV2	TRBJ1-2	-	CASSEAVREPYGYTF	TGTGCCAGCAGTGAAGCCGTCAGGGAGCCGTATGGCTACACCTTC
-	TRBV4-2	TRBJ1-2	-	CASTITPGDTAPWGYTF	TGTGCCAGCACCATAACTCCGGGGGATACGGCCCCCTGGGGCTACACCTTC
few	TRBV9	TRBJ2-3	-	CASSPQITDTQYF	TGTGCCAGCAGCCCCCAGATCACAGATACGCAGTATTTT
few	TRBV2	TRBJ1-2	-	CASRQGANYGYTF	TGTGCCAGCAGACAGGGAGCTAACTATGGCTACACCTTC
-	TRBV10-2	TRBJ1-6	TRBD1	CASSGTGANNSPLHF	TGCGCCAGCAGTGGGACAGGGGCGAATAATTCACCCCTCCACTTT
-	TRBV18	TRBJ2-5	-	CASSLTLYQETQYF	TGTGCCAGCTCACTAACCCTGTACCAAGAGACCCAGTACTTC
few	TRBV19	TRBJ1-6	TRBD1	CASSIDARGLGSPLHF	TGTGCCAGTAGTATAGACGCCAGGGGGCTTGGTTCACCCCTCCACTTT
-	TRBV5-4	TRBJ2-1	-	CASSRGQSYNEQFF	TGTGCCAGCAGCCGAGGCCAGTCCTACAATGAGCAGTTCTTC
-	TRBV4-2	TRBJ2-2	-	CASSQEEGVGAGELFF	TGTGCCAGCAGCCAAGAGGAGGGGGTAGGCGCCGGGGAGCTGTTTTTT
-	TRBV12-5	TRBJ2-1	TRBD2	CASGLVLTETSGGPDNEQFF	TGTGCTAGTGGTTTGGTTCTAACCGAGACTAGCGGGGGGCCGGACAATGAGCAGTTCTTC
-	TRBV3-1/TRBV3-2	TRBJ2-2	-	CASSHLRGDAGELFF	TGTGCCAGCAGCCACTTAAGGGGGGATGCCGGGGAGCTGTTTTTT
once	TRBV6-1	TRBJ2-3	-	CASSESVGGPDTQYF	TGTGCCAGCAGTGAATCGGTTGGAGGCCCAGATACGCAGTATTTT
-	TRBV11-3	TRBJ1-1	-	CASSLNSGLNTEAFF	TGTGCCAGCAGCTTAAACTCCGGGTTGAACACTGAAGCTTTCTTT
-	TRBV6-4	TRBJ2-2	-	CASSAGYDTGELFF	TGTGCCAGCAGTGCGGGGTACGACACCGGGGAGCTGTTTTTT
-	TRBV19	TRBJ2-1	TRBD2	CASSRLAGSYNEQFF	TGTGCCAGTAGTCGACTAGCGGGCTCCTACAATGAGCAGTTCTTC
-	TRBV6-5	TRBJ1-6	TRBD1	CASSYNRGDSPLHF	TGTGCCAGCAGTTATAACAGGGGGGATTCACCCCTCCACTTT
-	TRBV28	TRBJ2-6	-	CASSPGPLANVLTF	TGTGCCAGCAGTCCAGGCCCTCTTGCCAACGTCCTGACTTTC
-	TRBV28	TRBJ1-5	-	CATHRYDSNQPQHF	TGTGCCACCCACCGGTACGATAGCAATCAGCCCCAGCATTTT
-	TRBV5-5	TRBJ2-1	TRBD2	CASSHLTSGGVDEQFF	TGTGCCAGCAGCCATCTGACTAGCGGGGGGGTTGATGAGCAGTTCTTC
-	TRBV25-1	TRBJ2-6	-	CASFGSGANVLTF	TGTGCCAGCTTTGGGTCCGGGGCCAACGTCCTGACTTTC
-	TRBV19	TRBJ2-5	TRBD2	CASSIELAGEETQYF	TGTGCCAGTAGTATTGAACTAGCGGGGGAAGAGACCCAGTACTTC
once	TRBV6-5	TRBJ2-7	-	CASSYSGSAYEQYF	TGTGCCAGCAGTTACTCCGGGAGCGCCTACGAGCAGTACTTC
-	TRBV12-3/TRBV12-4	TRBJ2-7	-	CASSFTHTYEQYF	TGTGCCAGCAGTTTTACACATACCTACGAGCAGTACTTC
-	TRBV5-4	TRBJ2-5	-	CASSFSGLVTQYF	TGTGCCAGCAGCTTCTCAGGGCTGGTGACCCAGTACTTC
few	TRBV6-5	TRBJ1-6	-	CASSLSTGRPLHF	TGTGCCAGCAGTCTTTCGACGGGCAGGCCCCTCCACTTT
-	TRBV28	TRBJ1-2	-	CASTSGDYGYTF	TGTGCCAGCACCTCGGGGGACTATGGCTACACCTTC
few	TRBV2	TRBJ2-4	-	CASSYPLEQGLGAKNIQYF	TGTGCCAGCAGTTACCCGCTGGAGCAGGGCCTCGGGGCCAAAAACATTCAGTACTTC
-	TRBV14	TRBJ1-1	TRBD1	CASSQADRAWTEAFF	TGTGCCAGCAGCCAAGCCGACAGGGCATGGACTGAAGCTTTCTTT
-	TRBV5-4	TRBJ1-2	-	CASSLGGQANYGYTF	TGTGCCAGCAGCTTGGGGGGTCAAGCTAACTATGGCTACACCTTC
few	TRBV21-1	TRBJ1-5	-	CASSSRQRSNQPQHF	TGTGCCAGCAGCTCCCGACAGCGTAGCAATCAGCCCCAGCATTTT
once	TRBV9	TRBJ1-2	TRBD1	CASAQTGSYTF	TGTGCCAGCGCCCAGACAGGGAGCTACACCTTC
-	TRBV12-3/TRBV12-4	TRBJ1-2	-	CASSFRDNYGYTF	TGTGCCAGCAGTTTTCGGGATAACTATGGCTACACCTTC
-	TRBV30	TRBJ2-5	-	CAWSVRNLGEKTQYF	TGTGCCTGGAGTGTACGGAACCTCGGGGAGAAGACCCAGTACTTC
-	TRBV5-1	TRBJ1-1	-	CASSLRGQGEDEAFF	TGCGCCAGCAGCTTGCGGGGGCAGGGAGAGGATGAAGCTTTCTTT
-	TRBV6-1	TRBJ2-2	-	CASSDGRADTGELFF	TGTGCCAGCAGTGACGGTCGGGCGGACACCGGGGAGCTGTTTTTT
-	TRBV3-1/TRBV3-2	TRBJ2-5	-	CASSQEPTTGMRETQYF	TGTGCCAGCAGCCAAGAACCTACTACAGGGATGCGAGAGACCCAGTACTTC
-	TRBV7-6	TRBJ1-1	-	CASSLSGGSEAFF	TGTGCCAGCAGCTTGTCGGGGGGGTCTGAAGCTTTCTTT
-	TRBV18	TRBJ1-3	-	CASSPGLFSSGNTIYF	TGTGCCAGCTCCCCTGGACTGTTTAGCTCTGGAAACACCATATATTTT
-	TRBV6-1	TRBJ1-4	-	CASSEARDTWGFEKLFF	TGTGCCAGCAGTGAAGCGCGGGACACCTGGGGTTTTGAAAAACTGTTTTTT
-	TRBV4-2	TRBJ2-2	TRBD1	CASNRAEVRGHEGTGELFF	TGTGCCAGCAACAGGGCTGAAGTCAGGGGGCATGAAGGGACCGGGGAGCTGTTTTTT
few	TRBV19	TRBJ2-1	-	CASSIWQGYNEQFF	TGTGCCAGTAGTATATGGCAGGGCTACAATGAGCAGTTCTTC
few	TRBV3-1/TRBV3-2	TRBJ1-6	-	CASSQDGRQRRNQLYNSPLHF	TGTGCCAGCAGCCAAGATGGGAGACAGCGTCGCAACCAACTATATAATTCACCCCTCCACTTT
-	TRBV10-1	TRBJ2-3	-	CASRVGPDTQYF	TGCGCCAGCAGGGTGGGTCCAGATACGCAGTATTTT
-	TRBV6-5	TRBJ2-7	-	CASSYSRGHEQYF	TGTGCCAGCAGTTACTCACGGGGTCACGAGCAGTACTTC